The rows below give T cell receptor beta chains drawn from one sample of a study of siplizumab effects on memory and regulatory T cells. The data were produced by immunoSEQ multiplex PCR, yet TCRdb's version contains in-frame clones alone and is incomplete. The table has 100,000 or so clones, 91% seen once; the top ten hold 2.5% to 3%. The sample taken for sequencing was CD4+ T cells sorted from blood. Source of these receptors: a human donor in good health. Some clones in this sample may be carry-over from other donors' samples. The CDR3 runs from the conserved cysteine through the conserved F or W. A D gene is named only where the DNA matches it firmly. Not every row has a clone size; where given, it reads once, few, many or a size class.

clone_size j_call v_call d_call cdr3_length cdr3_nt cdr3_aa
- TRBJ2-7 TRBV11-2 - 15 TGTGCCAGCAGACACTCCGGGACACCCTCTGGCGAGCAGTACTTC CASRHSGTPSGEQYF
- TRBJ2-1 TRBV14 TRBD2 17 TGTGCCAGCAGCCGCGGACTAGCGAGAAGCTCCTACAATGAGCAGTTCTTC CASSRGLARSSYNEQFF
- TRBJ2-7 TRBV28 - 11 TGTGCCAGCAGTTTGCAATACGAGCAGTACTTC CASSLQYEQYF
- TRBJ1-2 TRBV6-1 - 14 TGTGCCAGCATCCCGGCCAGGACGAATTATGGCTACACCTTC CASIPARTNYGYTF
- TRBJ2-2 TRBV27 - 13 TGTGCCTGCCGGGCAGGCGGCACCGGGGAGCTGTTTTTT CACRAGGTGELFF
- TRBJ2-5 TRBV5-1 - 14 TGCGCCAGCAGCGCAACAGGGTCGGGAGAGACCCAGTACTTC CASSATGSGETQYF
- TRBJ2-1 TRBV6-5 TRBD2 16 TGTGCCAGCAGTTACTCGATTAGCGGGACCTACAATGAGCAGTTCTTC CASSYSISGTYNEQFF
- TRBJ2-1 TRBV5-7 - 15 TGTGCCAGCATCTCTCTAGTCCCTCCCGCGAATGAGCAGTTCTTC CASISLVPPANEQFF
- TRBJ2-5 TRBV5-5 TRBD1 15 TGTGCCAGCAGCTTGTGGGTGACAGGGGAAGAGACCCAGTACTTC CASSLWVTGEETQYF
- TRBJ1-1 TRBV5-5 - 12 TGTGCCAGCAGCCCTTCTTGGGGGCAAGCTTTCTTT CASSPSWGQAFF
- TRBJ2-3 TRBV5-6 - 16 TGTGCCAGCAGCTTGACAGGGAAGCTGGGCGCAGATACGCAGTATTTT CASSLTGKLGADTQYF
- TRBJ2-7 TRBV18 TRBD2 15 TGTGCCAGCTCGCCGACTAGCGGGAAACTGGAGGAGCAGTACTTC CASSPTSGKLEEQYF
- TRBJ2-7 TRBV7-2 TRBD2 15 TGTGCCAGCAGACAACGAGCGGGAGCCCCCTCCGAGCAGTACTTC CASRQRAGAPSEQYF
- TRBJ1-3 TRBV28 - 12 TGTGCCAGCAGAACTATTAGAAGCACCATATATTTT CASRTIRSTIYF
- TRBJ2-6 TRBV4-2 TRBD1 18 TGTGCCAGCAGCCATACCGGGACAGGACAATCTGGGGCCAACGTCCTGACTTTC CASSHTGTGQSGANVLTF
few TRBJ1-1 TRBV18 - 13 TGTGCCAGCTCACCACCCGCGAACACTGAAGCTTTCTTT CASSPPANTEAFF
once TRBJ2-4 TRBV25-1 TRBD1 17 TGTGCCAGCAGTAAAAACCGGGACAGGGTATACAAAAACATTCAGTACTTC CASSKNRDRVYKNIQYF
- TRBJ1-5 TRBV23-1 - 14 TGCGCCAGCAGGGCAGGGTACGGCAATCAGCCCCAGCATTTT CASRAGYGNQPQHF
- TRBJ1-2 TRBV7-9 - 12 TGTGCCAGCAGCCCGGTCGGCTATGGCTACACCTTC CASSPVGYGYTF
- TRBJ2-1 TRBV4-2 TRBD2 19 TGTGCCAGCAGCCAAGAAAGAGGGACTAGCGGGAGGGCCCTCAATGAGCAGTTCTTC CASSQERGTSGRALNEQFF
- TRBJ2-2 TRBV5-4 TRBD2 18 TGTGCCAGCAGCCCCGGGACTAGCGGGAGCGCGAACACCGGGGAGCTGTTTTTT CASSPGTSGSANTGELFF
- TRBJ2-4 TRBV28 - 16 TGTGCCAGCAGTTTATGGCGCCAACCCGGGACAAGAATTCAGTACTTC CASSLWRQPGTRIQYF
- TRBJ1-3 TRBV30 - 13 TGTGCCTGGAGTAGAGAAAGAGGAAACACCATATATTTT CAWSRERGNTIYF
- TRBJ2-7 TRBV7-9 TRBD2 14 TGTGCCAGCAGCGGACTAGCGGGGACCTACGAGCAGTACTTC CASSGLAGTYEQYF
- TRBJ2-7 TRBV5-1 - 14 TGCGCCAGCAGCTTGGCTGCTGTTTCCTACGAGCAGTACTTC CASSLAAVSYEQYF
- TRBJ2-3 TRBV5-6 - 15 TGTGCCAGCAGCCCTGGCGTCGGGCATGCAGATACGCAGTATTTT CASSPGVGHADTQYF
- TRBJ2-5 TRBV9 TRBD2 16 TGTGCCAGCAGCCCCACTGCGGGAGCAATCCAAGAGACCCAGTACTTC CASSPTAGAIQETQYF
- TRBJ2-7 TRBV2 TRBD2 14 TGTGCCAGCAGAGAGACTAGCGGGTCCTACGAGCAGTACTTC CASRETSGSYEQYF
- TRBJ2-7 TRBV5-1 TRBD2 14 TGCGCCAGCAGCTTTGGTCTAGCGGGATATGAGCAGTACTTC CASSFGLAGYEQYF
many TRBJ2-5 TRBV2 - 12 TGTGCCAGCAGTGCCAAAACGGAGACCCAGTACTTC CASSAKTETQYF
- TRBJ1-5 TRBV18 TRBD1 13 TGTGCCAGCTCATCTGACAGGGGACAGCCCCAGCATTTT CASSSDRGQPQHF
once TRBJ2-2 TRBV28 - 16 TGTGCCAGCAGTTTATGGCAGGGGATAAACACCGGGGAGCTGTTTTTT CASSLWQGINTGELFF
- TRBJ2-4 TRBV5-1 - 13 TGCGCCAGCAGCGGTACGGCCAAAAACATTCAGTACTTC CASSGTAKNIQYF
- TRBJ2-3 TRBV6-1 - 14 TGTGCCAGCTCTGCGGTAATATCGGCAGATACGCAGTATTTT CASSAVISADTQYF
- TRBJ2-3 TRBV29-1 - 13 TGCAGCGTTGAAGACGACAGTTTTGATACGCAGTATTTT CSVEDDSFDTQYF
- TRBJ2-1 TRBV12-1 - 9 TGTGCCAGCAGCAATGAGCAGTTCTTC CASSNEQFF
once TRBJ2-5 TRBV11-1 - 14 TGTGCCAGCAGCTTAGCTGCCAGGGAAGAGACCCAGTACTTC CASSLAAREETQYF
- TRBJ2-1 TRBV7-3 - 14 TGTGCCAGCAGCTTATCCGGGGGACACAATGAGCAGTTCTTC CASSLSGGHNEQFF
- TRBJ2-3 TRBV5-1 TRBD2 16 TGCGCCAGCAGCATTAGCGGGAGGACCACCACAGATACGCAGTATTTT CASSISGRTTTDTQYF
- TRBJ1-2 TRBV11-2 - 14 TGTGCCAGCAGCACCTCCCTTGTGGGCTATGGCTACACCTTC CASSTSLVGYGYTF
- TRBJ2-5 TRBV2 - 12 TGTGCCAGCGGTCCTAGCGACGAGACCCAGTACTTC CASGPSDETQYF
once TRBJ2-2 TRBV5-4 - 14 TGTGCCAGCAGCTACCGGGACTTGGGCGGGGAGCTGTTTTTT CASSYRDLGGELFF
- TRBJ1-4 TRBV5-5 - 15 TGTGCCAGCAGCTTGGGCACCCTCAGGCTGGAAAAACTGTTTTTT CASSLGTLRLEKLFF
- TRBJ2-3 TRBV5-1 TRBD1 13 TGCGCCAGCAGCTTGGCCGAGCAGGGGGCAAAGTATTTT CASSLAEQGAKYF
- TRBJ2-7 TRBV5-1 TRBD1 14 TGCGCCAGCAGCTCCCGGACAGGGGCCTACGAGCAGTACTTC CASSSRTGAYEQYF
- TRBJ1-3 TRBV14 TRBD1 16 TGTGCCAGCAGCCCCCTGGGACAGTCCTCTGGAAACACCATATATTTT CASSPLGQSSGNTIYF
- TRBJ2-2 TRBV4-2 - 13 TGTGCCAGCAGCCAAGAGGACGCCGGGGAGCTGTTTTTT CASSQEDAGELFF
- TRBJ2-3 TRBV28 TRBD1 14 TGTGCCAGCAGTTCCAGGCAGGGGGCAGATACGCAGTATTTT CASSSRQGADTQYF
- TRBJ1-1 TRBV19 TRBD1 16 TGTGCCAGTAGTATAGGTCTAGCAGGGGGGAGGACTGAAGCTTTCTTT CASSIGLAGGRTEAFF
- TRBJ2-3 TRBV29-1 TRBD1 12 TGCAGCGTGGGACAGGGCCCAGATACGCAGTATTTT CSVGQGPDTQYF